The T cell receptor (beta chain) under discussion was sequenced for a study of lymphopenia after photon versus proton radiotherapy. This CDR3 has 15 amino acids. Germline V gene sequence: CDR1 LGHNA, CDR2 YSLEER. Trimming cost V 0 bases and J 0 bases, with 8 bases left between them. The study, taken as a whole, reports: Better survival with proton therapy was suggested as possible, not demonstrated.

Worth noting for this clone: Its specificity is not known.

Data came from immunoSEQ multiplex PCR; TCRdb stores just in-frame clones and leaves some out. The repertoire includes tens of thousands of clones, around 87% of them detected once, and about a tenth sits in the top ten. The chain has TRBV4-3 and TRBJ1-1; D uncertain. The sample was peripheral blood, taken from a patient treated with proton-based radiotherapy. The receptor comes from an elderly man with esophageal cancer. CDR3 coding DNA: TGCGCCAGCAGCCAAGAGGGGAATTTGAACACTGAAGCTTTCTTT. Translation: CASSQEGNLNTEAFF.